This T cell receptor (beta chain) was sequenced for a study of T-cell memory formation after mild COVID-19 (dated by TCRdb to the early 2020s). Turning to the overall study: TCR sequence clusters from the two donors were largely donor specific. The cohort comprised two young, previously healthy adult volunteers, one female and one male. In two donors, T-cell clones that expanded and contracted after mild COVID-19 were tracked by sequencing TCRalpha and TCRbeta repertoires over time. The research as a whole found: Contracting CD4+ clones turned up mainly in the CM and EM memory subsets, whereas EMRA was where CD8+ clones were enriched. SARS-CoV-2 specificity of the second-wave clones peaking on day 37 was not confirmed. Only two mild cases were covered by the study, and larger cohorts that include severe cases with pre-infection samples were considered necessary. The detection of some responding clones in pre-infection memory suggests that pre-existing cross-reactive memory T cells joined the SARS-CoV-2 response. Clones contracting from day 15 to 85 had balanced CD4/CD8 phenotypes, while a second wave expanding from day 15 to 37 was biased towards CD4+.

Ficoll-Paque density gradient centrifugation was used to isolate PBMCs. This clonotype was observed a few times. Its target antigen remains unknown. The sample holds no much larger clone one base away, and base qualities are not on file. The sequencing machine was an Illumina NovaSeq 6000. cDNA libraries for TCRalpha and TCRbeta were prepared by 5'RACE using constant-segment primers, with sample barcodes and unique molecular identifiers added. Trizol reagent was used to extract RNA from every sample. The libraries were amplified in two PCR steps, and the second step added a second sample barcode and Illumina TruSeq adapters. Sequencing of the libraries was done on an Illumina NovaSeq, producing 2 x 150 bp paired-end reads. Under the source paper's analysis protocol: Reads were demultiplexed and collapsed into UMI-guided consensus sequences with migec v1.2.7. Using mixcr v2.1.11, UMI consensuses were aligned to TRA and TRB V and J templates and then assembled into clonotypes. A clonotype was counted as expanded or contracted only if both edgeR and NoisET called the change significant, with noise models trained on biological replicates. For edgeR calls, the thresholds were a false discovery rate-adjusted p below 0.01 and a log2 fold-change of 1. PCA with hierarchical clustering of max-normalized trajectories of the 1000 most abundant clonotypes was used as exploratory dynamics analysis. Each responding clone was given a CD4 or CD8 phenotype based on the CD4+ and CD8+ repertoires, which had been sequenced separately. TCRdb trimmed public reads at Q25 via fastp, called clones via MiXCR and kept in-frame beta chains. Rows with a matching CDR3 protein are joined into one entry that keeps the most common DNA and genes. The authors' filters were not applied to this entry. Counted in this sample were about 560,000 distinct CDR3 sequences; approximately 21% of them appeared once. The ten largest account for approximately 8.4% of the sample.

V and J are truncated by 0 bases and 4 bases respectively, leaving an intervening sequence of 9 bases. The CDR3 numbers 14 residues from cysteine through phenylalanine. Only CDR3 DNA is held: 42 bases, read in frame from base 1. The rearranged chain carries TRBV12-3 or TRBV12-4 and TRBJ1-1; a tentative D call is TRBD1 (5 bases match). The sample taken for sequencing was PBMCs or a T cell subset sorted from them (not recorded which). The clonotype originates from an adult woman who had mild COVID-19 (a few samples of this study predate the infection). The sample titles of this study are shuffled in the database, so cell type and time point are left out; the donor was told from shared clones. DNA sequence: TGTGCCAGCAGTTTAGCTTGGCAGGGCACTGAAGCTTTCTTT. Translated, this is CASSLAWQGTEAFF.